The T cell receptor (beta chain) under discussion was sequenced for a study of neoadjuvant nivolumab and ipilimumab in lung cancer. The table came from immunoSEQ multiplex PCR; TCRdb's copy has only in-frame clones and leaves some out. The table records 9,700 or so clones, roughly 80% of them present only once. Trimming took 4 bases from V and 5 from J, leaving 8 bases between them. Per the germline V gene, CDR1 is MNHEY and CDR2 is SVGAGI. This CDR3 is built from 12 residues. The material was tumor tissue, obtained after neoadjuvant nivolumab, alone or with ipilimumab, at or shortly before surgery. The chain couples TRBV6-5 to TRBJ1-2; D is unclear. The receptor was derived from an adult with non-small cell lung cancer. Some clones in this sample may be carry-over from other donors' samples. CDR3 in DNA: TGTGCCAGCAGTTCCCCGGGATATGGCTACACCTTC. This gives the protein CASSSPGYGYTF.